The clone carrying this TCR beta chain turned up a few times. Its matching antigen is unknown. This entry comes from a study of CD8 T cells in ankylosing spondylitis. Study-level results: CD8+ by phenotype, disease-linked clones were relatively rare in peripheral blood. Ankylosing spondylitis blood seemed to carry a telltale TCR beta motif made of eight or nine highly homologous variants.

Each CDR3 protein is one row after TCRdb ran MiXCR on the 5' RACE reads. The sample shows some 250,000 distinct CDR3 sequences, about 10% of them seen only once. V lost 3 bases and J lost 4, with 12 bases in between. The CDR3 spans 15 residues. Germline V gene sequence: CDR1 LNHDA, CDR2 SQIVND (reference sequence). Specimen: blood, either unsorted or a sorted T cell fraction (not recorded which). The chain couples TRBV19 to TRBJ2-2; weak D call: TRBD1 (5 bases). The clonotype comes from a male donor with ankylosing spondylitis or in good health (not recorded which). CDR3: CASSIPGRSTGELFF. DNA for the CDR3: TGTGCCAGTAGTATTCCAGGGCGGAGCACCGGGGAGCTGTTTTTT.